Shown below are 27 T cell receptor beta chains from a single sample sequenced in a study of cytomegalovirus exposure and HLA in healthy donors. In the PCR, 60 Vbeta and 13 Jbeta primers were used. TCRdb keeps only in-frame clones here, not all; method: immunoSEQ multiplex PCR. The sample holds under 200,000 clones, approximately 71% seen once. The sample was PBMCs. These receptor sequences come from a male donor in good health and CMV-seronegative.

To note about this clone: No conserved phenylalanine or tryptophan ends this CDR3, so it is likely a read error. The DNA is omitted, as the CDR3 cannot be located on it reliably, and the CDR3 follows TCRdb's listing. The chain carries TRBV27 and TRBJ2-4; the table gives TRBD2 as D, unverified against the DNA. Looked up from germline, CDR1 is MNHEY and CDR2 is SMNVEV (reference sequence). Both ends counted, the CDR3 spans 16 residues. The chain's CDR3 is CASSLPPSRHSVLRIP.

The gene calls are TRBV11-2 and TRBJ2-3, with 9 bases aligning to TRBD1. Trimming removed 5 bases from V and 3 bases from J; junction bases left unmatched: 9. The CDR3 covers 16 residues. Germline values: CDR1 SGHAT, CDR2 FQNNGV. The CDR3 loop is CASSAGQGLRTDTQYF. CDR3 nucleotide sequence: TGTGCCAGCAGCGCGGGACAGGGACTTCGGACAGATACGCAGTATTTT.

The genes are TRBV2 and TRBJ2-1; 9 bases fit TRBD2. Germline V gives CDR1 SNHLY, CDR2 FYNNEI. V trimming: 2 bases; J trimming: 3 bases; junction bases outside the gene matches: 2. The CDR3 length is 15 residues. CDR3 sequence: CASSENSGSYNEQFF. The CDR3 region has the DNA TGTGCCAGCAGTGAAAATAGCGGGAGCTACAATGAGCAGTTCTTC.

This sequence joins TRBV9 and TRBJ2-6; 10 positions match TRBD2. V lost 7 bases, J lost 0 bases, and 7 bases stayed unmatched. The CDR3 contains 17 residues. Germline values: CDR1 SGDLS, CDR2 YYNGEE. The CDR3 nucleotides are TGTGCCAGCGGAGTAGCGGGAGGACACTCTGGGGCCAACGTCCTGACTTTC. Translated, it gives CASGVAGGHSGANVLTF. The complete variable domain, with remaining parts taken from reference TRBV9 and TRBJ2-6, reads DSGVTQTPKHLITATGQRVTLRCSPRSGDLSVYWYQQSLDQGLQFLIQYYNGEERAKGNILERFSAQQFPDLHSELNLSSLELGDSALYFCASGVAGGHSGANVLTFGAGSRLTVL.

In its sample, this clone was seen a few times. The DNA of the CDR3 is TGTGCCAGCAGTTACTTCGGGGAAAAACTGTTTTTT. This sequence encodes CASSYFGEKLFF. The V and J genes are TRBV6-6 and TRBJ1-4; D gene uncertain. The CDR3 consists of 12 residues. V dropped 1 base and J dropped 8 bases, with 5 bases sitting between them. CDR1 and CDR2 from the germline V gene are MNHNY and SVGAGI (reference sequence).

The chain carries TRBV28 and TRBJ2-3; D might be TRBD1 (6 bases). CDR1 MDHEN and CDR2 SYDVKM come from the germline V gene. The V end lost 7 bases, the J end lost 4 bases, and 15 bases lay between the germline ends. CDR3 length equals 14 residues. The CDR3 DNA follows: TGTGCCAGCATCTGGGGGCAGGGAGCAGATACGCAGTATTTT. This gives the protein CASIWGQGADTQYF.

CDR3 sequence (DNA): TGTGCCAGCAGCTTGGCCAACAGGGTCGAGACCCAGTACTTC. This codes for CASSLANRVETQYF. The rearrangement joins TRBV5-6 to TRBJ2-5; D possibly corresponds to TRBD1 (6 bases). V lost 0 bases and J 5 bases, leaving 11 bases between the germline ends. The CDR3 spans 14 residues. Looked up from germline, CDR1 is SGHDT and CDR2 is YYEEEE.

This clone was counted between two and nine times. The chain uses TRBV5-6 and TRBJ2-1, with 7 bases aligning to TRBD1. Germline V gives CDR1 SGHDT, CDR2 YYEEEE. Trimming cost V 4 bases and J 8 bases; bases outside gene matches: 9. CDR3 length equals 14 residues. The CDR3 reads CASSPFDRDHEQFF. CDR3 in DNA: TGTGCCAGCAGCCCGTTTGACAGGGACCATGAGCAGTTCTTC. Full variable domain (outside the CDR3, taken from reference TRBV5-6 and TRBJ2-1): DAGVTQSPTHLIKTRGQQVTLRCSPKSGHDTVSWYQQALGQGPQFIFQYYEEEERQRGNFPDRFSGHQFPNYSSELNVNALLLGDSALYLCASSPFDRDHEQFFGPGTRLTVL.

The chain uses TRBV18 and TRBJ1-1; the match to TRBD1 covers 7 bases. The junction had 7 bases not matched to a gene; V was cut back by 5 bases and J by 1 base. CDR3 length: 15 residues. The V gene's germline CDR1 is KGHSH and CDR2 LQKENI. CDR3 in amino acids: CASSAKTGSNTEAFF. The CDR3 nucleotides read TGTGCCAGCTCAGCCAAGACAGGGTCGAACACTGAAGCTTTCTTT.

The chain combines TRBV2 with TRBJ2-3; perhaps TRBD1 as D (6 bases). The CDR3 length is 18 residues. Germline-derived CDR1 and CDR2 are SNHLY and FYNNEI. Trimming took off 6 bases at V and 3 bases at J, with 25 bases between the two ends. The CDR3 nucleotides read TGTGCCAGCAGAACAGGAACCTTAACAGGGTCGGCGACAGATACGCAGTATTTT. Its translation: CASRTGTLTGSATDTQYF.

J is TRBJ2-7 and V is TRBV10-2, with a tentative D call TRBD1 (6 bases). Deletions cut 3 bases from V and 1 base from J, with 16 bases between. The CDR3 totals 16 residues. CDR1 and CDR2 from the germline V gene are WSHSY and SAAADI. CDR3 nucleotide sequence: TGCGCCAGCAGTGAATCCGGGATACAGGGTTCCTACGAGCAGTACTTC. Encoded protein: CASSESGIQGSYEQYF.

The V gene is TRBV5-1, the J gene TRBJ1-2; the match to TRBD1 covers 10 bases. Per the germline V gene, CDR1 is SGHRS and CDR2 is YFSETQ. The CDR3 spans 15 residues. V gave up 0 bases and J gave up 6 bases; unmatched junction bases: 5. CDR3 region: CASSLERTGGDGYTF. The CDR3 nucleotides read TGCGCCAGCAGCTTGGAACGGACAGGGGGGGATGGCTACACCTTC. Looking up the rest from reference TRBV5-1 and TRBJ1-2 gives the full variable domain: KAGVTQTPRYLIKTRGQQVTLSCSPISGHRSVSWYQQTPGQGLQFLFEYFSETQRNKGNFPGRFSGRQFSNSRSEMNVSTLELGDSALYLCASSLERTGGDGYTFGSGTRLTVV.

V gene TRBV7-9 combines with J gene TRBJ1-1; no definite D call. Trimming shortened V by 6 bases and J by 1 base, and 9 bases separated the two germline ends. The germline V gene has CDR1 SEHNR and CDR2 FQNEAQ (reference sequence). The CDR3 is 13 residues long. The CDR3 spells CASRLGKNTEAFF. CDR3 coding DNA: TGTGCCAGCAGGTTGGGCAAGAACACTGAAGCTTTCTTT.

A remark on this clone: Because the CDR3's place on the DNA is in doubt, the DNA is left out and the CDR3 is given as listed by TCRdb. The chain joins TRBV27 to TRBJ2-5; no DNA check was done on the table's D call, TRBD2. The CDR3 has 15 residues if both end residues are counted. Germline V gene data show CDR1 as MNHEY and CDR2 as SMNVEV (reference sequence). CDR3 sequence reads: CASSSSTSGQETQYF.

In DNA form, the CDR3 reads TGTGCCAGCTCATTCGAGACTGAAGCTTTCTTT. Residues: CASSFETEAFF. The rearrangement joins TRBV18 to TRBJ1-1; D is uncertain. The germline CDR1 and CDR2 sequences are KGHSH and LQKENI. V was trimmed by 5 bases and J by 5 bases, leaving 6 bases between them. There are 11 residues in the CDR3. Drawing the rest from reference TRBV18 and TRBJ1-1, the complete variable domain is NAGVMQNPRHLVRRRGQEARLRCSPMKGHSHVYWYRQLPEEGLKFMVYLQKENIIDESGMPKERFSAEFPKEGPSILRIQQVVRGDSAAYFCASSFETEAFFGQGTRLTVV.

V usage is TRBV9 and J usage is TRBJ2-6; D call uncertain. Between the trimmed V and J ends, which lost 3 bases and 0 bases, there was a span of 7 bases. The germline V gene has CDR1 SGDLS and CDR2 YYNGEE. The CDR3 has 15 residues. The CDR3 is CASSAYSSGANVLTF. CDR3 nucleotides: TGTGCCAGCAGCGCGTACAGCTCTGGGGCCAACGTCCTGACTTTC.

Worth noting for this clone: Here the CDR3 omits its conserved ending phenylalanine or tryptophan, so a read error is the likely source. The V call is TRBV2, the J call TRBJ1-6; no definite D call. The V and J ends lost 0 bases and 10 bases respectively, with 7 bases between them. The CDR3 sequence is 13 residues long. The germline V gene encodes CDR1 SNHLY and CDR2 FYNNEI. The chain's CDR3 is CASSEASRSPLHS. The CDR3 DNA sequence: TGTGCCAGCAGTGAAGCTTCCCGCTCACCCCTCCACTCT.

In this sample, this clone turned up once. The rearrangement joins TRBV6-6 to TRBJ1-4, with 9 bases fitting TRBD1. After removal of 4 bases from V and 5 bases from J, the junction contained 5 bases not matched to a gene. Germline V CDR1 and CDR2: MNHNY, SVGAGI (reference sequence). The CDR3 covers 15 residues. Written as DNA, the CDR3 is TGTGCCAGCAGTTCGACAGGGGGAATGAATGAAAAACTGTTTTTT. This gives the protein CASSSTGGMNEKLFF.

The chain carries TRBV30 and TRBJ1-1; D uncertain. The CDR3 loop spans 12 amino acids. CDR1 is GTSNPN and CDR2 is SVGIG in the germline V gene (reference sequence). V lost 4 bases and J lost 7, with 13 bases in between. The CDR3 is CAWTASIGEAFF. The CDR3 region has the DNA TGTGCCTGGACCGCGAGTATTGGTGAAGCTTTCTTT.

The chain recombines TRBV19 with TRBJ1-5; possibly TRBD1 for D (6 bases). Germline V gene lookup returns CDR1 LNHDA and CDR2 SQIVND (reference sequence). Trimming removed 9 bases at V and 0 bases at J, with 15 bases between. The CDR3 sequence is 15 residues long. CDR3 in amino acids: CASRPDRSSNQPQHF. In DNA form, the CDR3 reads TGTGCCAGCAGGCCGGACAGATCTAGCAATCAGCCCCAGCATTTT.

The genes are TRBV6-1 and TRBJ2-7; 11 bases line up with TRBD1. This CDR3 spans 14 amino acids. Germline V gene lookup returns CDR1 MNHNS and CDR2 SASEGT. V shed 6 bases and J 6 bases; nucleotides not matched to a gene: 7. Written as DNA, the CDR3 is TGTGCCAGCAGCAAAGGGGGGACAGGGGGCGAGCAGTACTTC. Its protein is CASSKGGTGGEQYF.

This clone was counted once. The gene calls are TRBV5-1 and TRBJ2-2, with 8 bases fitting TRBD1. Germline CDR1 is SGHRS and CDR2 is YFSETQ. CDR3 length: 15 amino acids. V dropped 3 bases and J dropped 4; count of bases not matched to a gene: 5. The CDR3 DNA is TGCGCCAGCAGCTATAGCACAGGGGGCACCGGGGAGCTGTTTTTT. It translates to CASSYSTGGTGELFF.

This rearrangement joins TRBV5-1 to TRBJ1-1, with TRBD1 as a possible D gene (6 bases). Germline CDR1 SGHRS, CDR2 YFSETQ. V lost 2 bases and J 0 bases, leaving 11 bases between the germline ends. CDR3 length: 15 residues. CDR3: CASSLQGGMNTEAFF. The CDR3 coding sequence is TGCGCCAGCAGCTTACAGGGCGGCATGAACACTGAAGCTTTCTTT.

This clone has only a few counts. This chain joins TRBV5-1 and TRBJ2-7, with D possibly TRBD1 on 6 matching bases. Germline V gene sequence: CDR1 SGHRS, CDR2 YFSETQ. This CDR3 contains 13 residues. V lost 3 bases and J 1 base, leaving 8 bases between the germline ends. The CDR3 is CASSSTGSYEQYF. Here the CDR3 DNA reads TGCGCCAGCAGCTCGACAGGTTCCTACGAGCAGTACTTC. Based on the CDR3 plus reference TRBV5-1 and TRBJ2-7, the full variable domain is KAGVTQTPRYLIKTRGQQVTLSCSPISGHRSVSWYQQTPGQGLQFLFEYFSETQRNKGNFPGRFSGRQFSNSRSEMNVSTLELGDSALYLCASSSTGSYEQYFGPGTRLTVT.

The CDR3 DNA is TGTGCCAGCAGGACAGGCTGGTACACCGGGGAGCTGTTTTTT. Protein product: CASRTGWYTGELFF. The rearrangement uses TRBV6-5 and TRBJ2-2; a weak D match, TRBD1 (6 bases). V was pared by 6 bases and J by 3 bases, with 11 bases between. Germline values: CDR1 MNHEY, CDR2 SVGAGI. The CDR3 spans 14 residues.

This clone is a singleton in its sample. This sequence joins TRBV4-3 and TRBJ2-7; D is possibly TRBD2 (6 bases). The V and J ends lost 4 bases and 2 bases respectively, with 12 bases between them. The CDR3 has 14 amino acids. Germline lookup yields CDR1 LGHNA and CDR2 YSLEER. This CDR3 reads CASSPWTGAYEQYF. The CDR3 bases are TGCGCCAGCAGCCCCTGGACGGGAGCCTACGAGCAGTACTTC.

This clone has only a few counts. The chain combines TRBV7-3 with TRBJ2-7; TRBD1 aligns across 9 bases. With 5 bases clipped from V and 5 bases from J, the junction kept 7 bases outside the gene matches. There are 14 residues in the CDR3. Looked up from germline, CDR1 is SGHTA and CDR2 is FQGTGA. CDR3 residues: CASSPKGQGHEQYF. The CDR3 coding sequence is TGTGCCAGCAGCCCAAAGGGACAGGGTCACGAGCAGTACTTC. The full variable domain, rest sourced from reference TRBV7-3 and TRBJ2-7, is GAGVSQTPSNKVTEKGKYVELRCDPISGHTALYWYRQSLGQGPEFLIYFQGTGAADDSGLPNDRFFAVRPEGSVSTLKIQRTERGDSAVYLCASSPKGQGHEQYFGPGTRLTVT.